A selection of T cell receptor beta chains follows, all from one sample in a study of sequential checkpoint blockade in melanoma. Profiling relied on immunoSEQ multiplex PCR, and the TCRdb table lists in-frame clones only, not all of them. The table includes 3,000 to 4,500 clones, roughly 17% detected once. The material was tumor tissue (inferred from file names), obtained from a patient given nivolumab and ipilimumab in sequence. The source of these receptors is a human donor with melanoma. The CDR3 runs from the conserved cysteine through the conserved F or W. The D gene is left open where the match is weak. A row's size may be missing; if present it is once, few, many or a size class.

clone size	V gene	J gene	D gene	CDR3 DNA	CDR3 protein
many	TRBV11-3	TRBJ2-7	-	TGTGCCAGCAGCCCAGGGGGAGGGGGAGCCTACGAGCAGTACTTC	CASSPGGGGAYEQYF
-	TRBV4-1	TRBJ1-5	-	TGCGCCAGCAGCCAAGATTCGGGGAGCAATCAGCCCCAGCATTTT	CASSQDSGSNQPQHF
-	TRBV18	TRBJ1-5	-	TGTGCCAGCTCATCGGACGGTAGCAATCAGCCCCAGCATTTT	CASSSDGSNQPQHF
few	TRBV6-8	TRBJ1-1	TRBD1	TGTGCCAGCAGTTACTCGAACAGGGGGTCCACTGAAGCTTTCTTT	CASSYSNRGSTEAFF
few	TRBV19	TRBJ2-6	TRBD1	TGTGCCAGTAGTCTGGACAGGTCGACTGGGGCCAACGTCCTGACTTTC	CASSLDRSTGANVLTF
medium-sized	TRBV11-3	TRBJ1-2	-	TGTGCCAGCAGCCACCCGCGGGCAGACTATGGCTACACCTTC	CASSHPRADYGYTF
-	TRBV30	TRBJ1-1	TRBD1	TGTGCCTGTAGAACCGGGACAGGGAACACTGAAGCTTTCTTT	CACRTGTGNTEAFF
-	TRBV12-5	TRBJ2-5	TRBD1	TGTGCTAGTGGTTTGGCCCTGACAGGGGGCACGAGGGAGACCCAGTACTTC	CASGLALTGGTRETQYF
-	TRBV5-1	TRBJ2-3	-	TGCGCCAGCAGCGGCTACCGGGACGGGAGCACAGATACGCAGTATTTT	CASSGYRDGSTDTQYF
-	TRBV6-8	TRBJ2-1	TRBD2	TGTGCCAGCAGATCCACGGGCGGGGGGCCGGACAATGAGCAGTTCTTC	CASRSTGGGPDNEQFF
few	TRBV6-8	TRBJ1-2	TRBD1	TGTGCCACCGCAAAACCAGGGGGCGGCTATGGCTACACCTTC	CATAKPGGGYGYTF
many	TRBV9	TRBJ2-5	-	TGTGCCAGCAGCGTAGAGTCTAGATACCAAGAGACCCAGTACTTC	CASSVESRYQETQYF
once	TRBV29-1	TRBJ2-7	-	TGCAGCGTCGACAGTCAAGGAACCTACGAGCAGTACTTC	CSVDSQGTYEQYF
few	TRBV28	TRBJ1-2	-	TGTGCCAGCAGTTTATCCCGAACAGGGTTTAACTATGGCTACACCTTC	CASSLSRTGFNYGYTF
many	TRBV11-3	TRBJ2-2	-	TGTGCCAGCAGCCTCGACACTGGAATTAAAACCGGGGAGCTGTTTTTT	CASSLDTGIKTGELFF
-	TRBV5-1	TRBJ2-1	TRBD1	TGCGCCAGCAGCCCCTACGGGGACAGTCCTAATGAGCAGTTCTTC	CASSPYGDSPNEQFF
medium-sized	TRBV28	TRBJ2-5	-	TGTGCCAGCAGCCCCCCAGCGACGGAGACCCAGTACTTC	CASSPPATETQYF
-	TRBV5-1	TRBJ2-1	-	TGCGCCAGCAGGTTCCCCAGCTCCTACAATGAGCAGTTCTTC	CASRFPSSYNEQFF
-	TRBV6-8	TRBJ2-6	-	TGTGCCAGCAGTCCTCAGGGTGCCTCTGGGGCCAACGTCCTGACTTTC	CASSPQGASGANVLTF
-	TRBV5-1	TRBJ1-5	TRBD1	TGCGCCAGCAGCGCCGGACAGGGCAATCAGCCCCAGCATTTT	CASSAGQGNQPQHF
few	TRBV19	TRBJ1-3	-	TGTGCCAGTAGTACGGGGGTACCTGGAAACACCATATATTTT	CASSTGVPGNTIYF
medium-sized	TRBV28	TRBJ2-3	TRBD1	TGTGCCAGCAGGGTGCGACAGGGTAACACAGATACGCAGTATTTT	CASRVRQGNTDTQYF
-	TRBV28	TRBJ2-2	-	TGTGCCAGCATCCCCAATAGGGGGGCGGCGAACACCGGGGAGCTGTTTTTT	CASIPNRGAANTGELFF
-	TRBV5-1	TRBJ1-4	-	TGCGCCAGCAGCAAACGACAGGCCGACAGGGAAAAACTGTTTTTT	CASSKRQADREKLFF
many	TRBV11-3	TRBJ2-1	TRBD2	TGTGCCAGCAGCTTCGGAGGCGGGGGGACGACCAATGAGCAGTTCTTC	CASSFGGGGTTNEQFF
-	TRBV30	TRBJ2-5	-	TGTGCCTGGAGTTCTATGCTACAGGGATGGGGGAAGGAGACCCAGTACTTC	CAWSSMLQGWGKETQYF
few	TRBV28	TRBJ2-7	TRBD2	TGTGCCAGCAGTTTATTTTGGCGGGAGGGCGAGCAGTACTTC	CASSLFWREGEQYF
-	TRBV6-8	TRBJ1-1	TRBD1	TGTGCCAGCAGCTCTAGACAGGGTGGGGGCACTGAAGCTTTCTTT	CASSSRQGGGTEAFF
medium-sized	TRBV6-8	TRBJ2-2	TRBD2	TGTGCCATTCGACTAGCGGGAGGGCCGTGCACCGGGGAGCTGTTTTTT	CAIRLAGGPCTGELFF
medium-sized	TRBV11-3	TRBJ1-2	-	TGTGCCAGCAGCTTAGGCGGCCTGATCTATGGCTACACCTTC	CASSLGGLIYGYTF
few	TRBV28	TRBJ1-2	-	TGTGCCAGCAGCCGGGACTGGAAAGGCGGCTACACCTTC	CASSRDWKGGYTF
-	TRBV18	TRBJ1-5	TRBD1	TGTGCCAGCTCACCGGTCGGCGGGACAGGGCCTAGCAATCAGCCCCAGCATTTT	CASSPVGGTGPSNQPQHF
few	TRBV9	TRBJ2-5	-	TGTGCCAGCAGCACTATACATCAAGAGACCCAGTACTTC	CASSTIHQETQYF
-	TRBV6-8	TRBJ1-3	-	TGTGCCAGCAGTTACGGGGGGTCGTGGCAGGGCTCTGGAAACACCATATATTTT	CASSYGGSWQGSGNTIYF
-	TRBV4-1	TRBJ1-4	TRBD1	TGCGCCAGCAGCCAAGAGTCTTACAGGGGCCCTCCTACTAATGAAAAACTGTTTTTT	CASSQESYRGPPTNEKLFF
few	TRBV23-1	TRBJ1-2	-	TGCGCCAGCAGTCGTAGCGTCGCCAGGCCGAGGGGTGGCTACACCTTC	CASSRSVARPRGGYTF
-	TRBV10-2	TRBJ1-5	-	TGCGCCAGCAGTGAGTCAAGATCAAGTTCGAGCAATCAGCCCCAGCATTTT	CASSESRSSSSNQPQHF
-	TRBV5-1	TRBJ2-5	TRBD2	TGCGCCAGCAGCTTGGACGGGGGGGCCCAAGAGACCCAGTACTTC	CASSLDGGAQETQYF
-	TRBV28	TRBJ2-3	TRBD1	TGTGCCAGCAGTTTATCAAGGACAGGGATGGATACGCAGTATTTT	CASSLSRTGMDTQYF
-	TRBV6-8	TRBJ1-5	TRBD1	TGTGCCAGCAGTTACGGGACAGGGATGTTTCAGCCCCAGCATTTT	CASSYGTGMFQPQHF
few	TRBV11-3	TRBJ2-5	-	TGTGCCAGCAGCTTAGGGGGGCAAGGGGAGACCCAGTACTTC	CASSLGGQGETQYF
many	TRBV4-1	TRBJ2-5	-	TGCGCCAGCAGCCAAGACCAACCGGGGCAAGAGACCCAGTACTTC	CASSQDQPGQETQYF
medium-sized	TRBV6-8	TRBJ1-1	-	TGTGCCAGCAGGCCTGGGGGGGTCACTGAAGCTTTCTTT	CASRPGGVTEAFF
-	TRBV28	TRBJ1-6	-	TGTGCCAGCAGAGGCAGAAATAATTCACCCCTCCACTTT	CASRGRNNSPLHF
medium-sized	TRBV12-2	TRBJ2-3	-	TGTGCCATATCGGGACTAGCGGGGGTTAGCACAGATACGCAGTATTTT	CAISGLAGVSTDTQYF
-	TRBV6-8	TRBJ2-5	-	TGTGCCAGCACCGAATACCAGGGGACCCAGTACTTC	CASTEYQGTQYF
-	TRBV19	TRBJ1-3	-	TGTGCCAGTAGTATGGGACACTCTGGAAACACCATATATTTT	CASSMGHSGNTIYF
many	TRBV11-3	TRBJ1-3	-	TGTGCCAGCCAAATCGATTCCTCTGGAAACACCATATATTTT	CASQIDSSGNTIYF
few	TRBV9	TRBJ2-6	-	TGTGCCAGCTCGGTCAGCCGACGCTCTGGGGCCAACGTCCTGACTTTC	CASSVSRRSGANVLTF
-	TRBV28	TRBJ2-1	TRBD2	TGTGCCAGCAGAATACTAGCGGGAGGGAACAATGAGCAGTTCTTC	CASRILAGGNNEQFF
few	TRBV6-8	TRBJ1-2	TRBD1	TGTGCCATCAGTGTACCGGGACAGGGAACTCCTGGCTACACCTTC	CAISVPGQGTPGYTF
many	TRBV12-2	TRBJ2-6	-	TGTGCCGGGAAACCCTCGGAGGTATCTGGGGCCAACGTCCTGACTTTC	CAGKPSEVSGANVLTF
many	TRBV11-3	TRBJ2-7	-	TGTGCCAGCAGCCCACTAGACAGGATAGAGAACGGCGAGCAGTACTTC	CASSPLDRIENGEQYF
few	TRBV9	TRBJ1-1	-	TGTGCCAGCAGGGAGACAGGACTTCTGGTGAACACTGAAGCTTTCTTT	CASRETGLLVNTEAFF
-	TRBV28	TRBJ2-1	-	TGTGCCAGCAGTTTAATAGGGGGCGGGAACAATGAGCAGTTCTTC	CASSLIGGGNNEQFF
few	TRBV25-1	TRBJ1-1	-	TGTGCCAGCAGGGGGCTTGGGGTTGGGGACACTGAAGCTTTCTTT	CASRGLGVGDTEAFF
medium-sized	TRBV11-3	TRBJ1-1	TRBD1	TGTGCCAGCAGCTTTGGACAGGCAGCCACCGAAGCTTTCTTT	CASSFGQAATEAFF
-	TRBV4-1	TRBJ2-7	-	TGCGCCAGCAGCCTCGAGAGGGGGGCGGGGCAGTACTTC	CASSLERGAGQYF
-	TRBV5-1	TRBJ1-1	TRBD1	TGCGCCAGCAGCCCGGGACAGGGGGGGACTGAAGCTTTCTTT	CASSPGQGGTEAFF
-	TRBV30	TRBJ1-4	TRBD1	TGTGCCTGGAGTTATGACAGGGAAGATGAAAAACTGTTTTTT	CAWSYDREDEKLFF